This T cell receptor beta chain derives from a study of T-cell reconstitution after alpha-beta-depleted transplantation in children. Unique molecular identifiers were used in preparing the TCRbeta library. MiXCR, run by TCRdb on the PCR reads, gives a single entry per CDR3 protein. The sample shows fewer than 550,000 distinct CDR3 sequences, over 9.5% of them seen only once. There are many counts of this clonotype. The specimen comprised PBMCs, mostly from graft donor cells, sampled 180 days after TCRalphabeta/CD19-depleted stem cell transplant. The receptor's source is a female patient aged 2 to 10 who had a stem cell transplant for aplastic anemia, so the T cells may come from the graft donor.

This CDR3 reads CSARPGLATDEQFF. CDR3 coding DNA: TGCAGTGCTAGACCTGGACTAGCTACGGATGAGCAGTTCTTC. This sequence joins TRBV20-1 and TRBJ2-1; TRBD2 matches at 8 bases. The CDR3 runs 14 residues. The germline V gene encodes CDR1 DFQATT and CDR2 SNEGSKA (reference sequence). Germline trimming cut 2 bases from V and 8 bases from J; bases unmatched to any gene: 8.